These 31 T cell receptor beta chains originate from one sample sequenced in a study of CD8 T cells in Susac syndrome. Reverse transcription used about 0.5 to 1 ug RNA and random hexamers. Using its own MiXCR run on the immunoSEQ multiplex PCR reads, TCRdb lists one record per CDR3 protein. This sample has about 120,000 distinct CDR3 sequences, with nearly 95% found just once. The specimen was CD4+ T cells from PBMCs. The receptors stem from a human donor in good health.

CDR3 DNA: TGCAGCCCCGTGCGGGCGACCAAAAACATTCAGTACTTC. It encodes CSPVRATKNIQYF. The V gene is TRBV29-1, the J gene TRBJ2-4, with a tentative D call TRBD2 (5 bases). Germline-derived CDR1 and CDR2 are SQVTM and ANQGSEA. Trimming took 8 bases from V and 2 from J, leaving 13 bases between them. This CDR3 contains 13 residues.

The chain employs TRBV5-6 and TRBJ1-2; 7 positions agree with TRBD1. The germline V gene encodes CDR1 SGHDT and CDR2 YYEEEE. The CDR3 contains 16 residues. V lost 0 bases, J lost 2 bases, and 7 bases stayed unmatched. The chain's CDR3 is CASSLARPGQNYGYTF. The CDR3 region has the DNA TGTGCCAGCAGCTTGGCACGCCCGGGACAGAACTATGGCTACACCTTC.

The chain is built from TRBV6-2 or TRBV6-3 and TRBJ2-7; 9 nucleotides line up with TRBD1. Germline loops: CDR1 MNHEY, CDR2 SVGEGT. CDR3 length: 18 residues. Trimming at V came to 8 bases and at J to 4 bases, leaving 21 bases not matched to a gene. The DNA for the CDR3 is TGTGCCAGCGCCCGGGACAGGGCATTCCCAGAAGGACGGTACGAGCAGTACTTC. Protein product: CASARDRAFPEGRYEQYF.

The V and J genes are TRBV12-3 or TRBV12-4 and TRBJ2-2; D call uncertain. This CDR3 is built from 12 residues. V was pared by 7 bases and J by 6 bases, with 9 bases between. The CDR3 loop reads CASTWKPGELFF. The CDR3 region has the DNA TGTGCCAGCACCTGGAAGCCCGGGGAGCTGTTTTTT.

The chain employs TRBV7-6 and TRBJ2-1; possibly TRBD1 for D (7 bases). Germline lookup yields CDR1 SGHVS and CDR2 FNYEAQ. CDR3 length: 14 amino acids. V dropped 5 bases and J dropped 9 bases, with 17 bases sitting between them. The CDR3: CASSPPPGGSEQFF. The DNA for the CDR3 is TGTGCCAGCAGCCCCCCCCCAGGGGGGAGTGAGCAGTTCTTC. Together with reference TRBV7-6 and TRBJ2-1, the CDR3 gives the full variable domain: GAGVSQSPRYKVTKRGQDVALRCDPISGHVSLYWYRQALGQGPEFLTYFNYEAQQDKSGLPNDRFSAERPEGSISTLTIQRTEQRDSAMYRCASSPPPGGSEQFFGPGTRLTVL.

The V call is TRBV11-2, the J call TRBJ1-5; D call uncertain. Germline CDR1 SGHAT, CDR2 FQNNGV. This CDR3 has 13 amino acids. Trimming pared 6 bases from V and 7 bases from J, leaving 13 bases between. CDR3 amino acids: CASSSGGLQPQHF. DNA of the CDR3: TGTGCCAGCAGTTCTGGTGGGCTCCAGCCCCAGCATTTT.

This chain links TRBV28 with TRBJ2-7; D not resolved. The CDR3 has 14 amino acids. V shed 2 bases and J shed 4 bases, with 12 bases lying between them. CDR1 MDHEN and CDR2 SYDVKM come from the germline V gene. The CDR3 sequence: CASSLASLGYEQYF. The DNA for the CDR3 is TGTGCCAGCAGTTTAGCTAGTTTGGGATACGAGCAGTACTTC.

The J gene is TRBJ2-3, the V gene TRBV3-1; D might be TRBD1 or TRBD2, each matching 7 bases. CDR1 is LGHDT and CDR2 is YNNKEL in the germline V gene (reference sequence). The CDR3 has 15 amino acids. V was shortened by 0 bases and J by 4 bases, with 11 bases between the two germline ends. The CDR3 nucleotides read TGTGCCAGCAGCCAAGAAGCGGGGACAGCAGATACGCAGTATTTT. Its protein product is CASSQEAGTADTQYF.

This clonotype appeared a few times. The chain combines TRBV6-6 with TRBJ1-5; D might be TRBD1 (5 bases). This CDR3 contains 14 residues. V was cut by 3 bases and J by 4 bases, with 10 bases left in between. Germline V gene data show CDR1 as MNHNY and CDR2 as SVGAGI (reference sequence). CDR3 coding DNA: TGTGCCAGCAGTTATCTGGCAGGGAATCAGCCCCAGCATTTT. Its translation is CASSYLAGNQPQHF.

The chain recombines TRBV6-2 or TRBV6-3 with TRBJ1-1, with a possible D match to TRBD1 (5 bases). The V and J ends lost 7 bases and 2 bases respectively, with 11 bases between them. Germline-derived CDR1 and CDR2 are MNHEY and SVGEGT. CDR3 length: 13 amino acids. CDR3 DNA: TGTGCCAGCAAGAGGGGCGGAAACACTGAAGCTTTCTTT. Its protein is CASKRGGNTEAFF.

The chain joins TRBV12-3 or TRBV12-4 to TRBJ1-2; 9 bases agree with TRBD1. The CDR3 sequence is 15 residues long. Trimming removed 5 bases from V and 4 bases from J; junction bases left unmatched: 8. The CDR3 spells CASSAGTGTAYGYTF. CDR3 nucleotide sequence: TGTGCCAGCAGTGCCGGGACAGGGACTGCCTATGGCTACACCTTC.

The J gene is TRBJ2-7, the V gene TRBV4-1, with D uncertain. CDR3 length equals 15 residues. The germline CDR1 and CDR2 sequences are MGHRA and YSYEKL. Trimming shortened V by 1 base and J by 2 bases, and 12 bases separated the two germline ends. The CDR3 sequence: CASSQAKGLTYEQYF. The DNA for the CDR3 is TGCGCCAGCAGCCAAGCCAAGGGATTGACCTACGAGCAGTACTTC.

CDR3 bases: TGCGCCAGCAGCCCCGACAGGGTCGGCACTGAAGCTTTCTTT. Residues: CASSPDRVGTEAFF. This chain links TRBV5-1 with TRBJ1-1, with 7 bases identical to TRBD1. CDR1 and CDR2 from the germline V gene are SGHRS and YFSETQ. After removal of 4 bases from V and 4 bases from J, the junction contained 7 bases not matched to a gene. The CDR3 is 14 residues long.

The J gene is TRBJ2-7, the V gene TRBV6-2 or TRBV6-3, with 12 bases lining up with TRBD2. CDR1 is MNHEY and CDR2 is SVGEGT in the germline V gene. The CDR3 is 15 residues long. V was pared by 7 bases and J by 4 bases, with 8 bases of the junction left unmatched. For the CDR3, the DNA is TGTGCCAGCACGGGACGACTAGCGGGGGAATACGAGCAGTACTTC. It translates to CASTGRLAGEYEQYF.

This chain uses TRBV14 with TRBJ2-2; TRBD2 aligns across 14 bases. This CDR3 is 20 amino acids long. Trimming at V came to 0 bases and at J to 6 bases, leaving 12 bases not matched to a gene. Germline V CDR1 and CDR2: SGHDN, FVKESK. CDR3 in DNA: TGTGCCAGCAGCCAAGATCGGGCCGGGACTAGCGGGAGATTGTCCGGGGAGCTGTTTTTT. This gives the protein CASSQDRAGTSGRLSGELFF. The full variable domain, completed using reference TRBV14 and TRBJ2-2, is EAGVTQFPSHSVIEKGQTVTLRCDPISGHDNLYWYRRVMGKEIKFLLHFVKESKQDESGMPNNRFLAERTGGTYSTLKVQPAELEDSGVYFCASSQDRAGTSGRLSGELFFGEGSRLTVL.

This chain joins TRBV20-1 and TRBJ2-3, with 9 bases matching TRBD2. V lost 3 bases, J lost 3 bases, and 7 bases stayed unmatched. There are 15 residues in the CDR3. Germline values: CDR1 DFQATT, CDR2 SNEGSKA (reference sequence). The CDR3 here is CSARVAGVDTDTQYF. DNA of the CDR3: TGCAGTGCTAGGGTAGCGGGAGTAGATACAGATACGCAGTATTTT.

This sequence joins TRBV9 and TRBJ2-7, with TRBD2 matching over 11 bases. The CDR3 runs to 21 residues. Trimming cost V 4 bases and J 1 base; bases outside gene matches: 22. Germline V gives CDR1 SGDLS, CDR2 YYNGEE. The CDR3 sequence: CASSPWFGRERLAGPSYEQYF. The DNA for the CDR3 is TGTGCCAGCAGCCCATGGTTTGGGAGGGAGAGACTAGCGGGACCTTCCTACGAGCAGTACTTC.

This clonotype was seen only once. The rearrangement links TRBV20-1 to TRBJ1-4; no definite D call. Trimming removed 2 bases at V and 3 bases at J, with 13 bases between. Per germline, CDR1 DFQATT and CDR2 SNEGSKA (reference sequence). The CDR3 has 15 residues. The CDR3 sequence: CSARRPANSNEKLFF. Here the CDR3 DNA reads TGCAGTGCTAGACGGCCAGCTAATTCTAATGAAAAACTGTTTTTT.

The chain has TRBV30 and TRBJ1-2; D gene uncertain. Trimming removed 3 bases at V and 2 bases at J, with 16 bases between. From germline, CDR1 is GTSNPN and CDR2 SVGIG (reference sequence). CDR3 length: 15 residues. The chain's CDR3 is CAWRGKVVKNYGYTF. The CDR3 nucleotides read TGTGCCTGGAGAGGGAAGGTCGTAAAGAACTATGGCTACACCTTC. Looking up the rest from reference TRBV30 and TRBJ1-2 gives the full variable domain: SQTIHQWPATLVQPVGSPLSLECTVEGTSNPNLYWYRQAAGRGLQLLFYSVGIGQISSEVPQNLSASRPQDRQFILSSKKLLLSDSGFYLCAWRGKVVKNYGYTFGSGTRLTVV.

V usage is TRBV29-1 and J usage is TRBJ1-1; a possible D gene is TRBD1 (5 bases). Trimming took 2 bases from V and 0 from J, leaving 22 bases between them. The CDR3 is made up of 18 amino acids. The germline gives CDR1 SQVTM, CDR2 ANQGSEA. This CDR3 reads CSVEMWDPGFSMNTEAFF. In DNA form, the CDR3 reads TGCAGCGTTGAAATGTGGGACCCCGGTTTTTCCATGAACACTGAAGCTTTCTTT.

The chain carries TRBV19 and TRBJ2-1; the match to TRBD2 covers 12 bases. Germline V gene sequence: CDR1 LNHDA, CDR2 SQIVND (reference sequence). The CDR3 has 16 amino acids. V lost 7 bases and J lost 8; bases outside the gene matches: 12. CDR3 in amino acids: CASTPGLAGGPDEQFF. The CDR3 nucleotides read TGTGCCAGTACCCCTGGGCTAGCGGGAGGGCCCGATGAGCAGTTCTTC.

This chain links TRBV5-1 with TRBJ2-5; no clear D. The CDR3 length is 14 residues. Germline values: CDR1 SGHRS, CDR2 YFSETQ. Trimming pared 0 bases from V and 5 bases from J, leaving 11 bases between. Here the CDR3 reads CASSLVTRRETQYF. CDR3 in DNA: TGCGCCAGCAGCTTGGTGACACGCCGGGAGACCCAGTACTTC.

The rearrangement uses TRBV23-1 and TRBJ2-7; D is undetermined. TRBV23-1 is recorded as an ORF, its role being uncertain. The CDR3 covers 17 residues. V was clipped by 2 bases and J by 3 bases, with 20 bases between them. CDR3 nucleotides: TGCGCCAGCAGTCAAAAAGATAAAGGGTCGCCCAACTACGAGCAGTACTTC. Translated, it gives CASSQKDKGSPNYEQYF.

The chain combines TRBV7-9 with TRBJ1-1, with D perhaps TRBD1 (6 bases). Germline lookup yields CDR1 SEHNR and CDR2 FQNEAQ (reference sequence). The CDR3 runs to 14 residues. The V end was cut by 3 bases, the J end by 6 bases, with 14 bases between. The CDR3 DNA is TGTGCCAGCAGCTTGGGCGGACAGATCGCTGAAGCTTTCTTT. This codes for CASSLGGQIAEAFF. The entire variable domain, with the rest obtained from reference TRBV7-9 and TRBJ1-1, is as follows: DTGVSQNPRHKITKRGQNVTFRCDPISEHNRLYWYRQTLGQGPEFLTYFQNEAQLEKSRLLSDRFSAERPKGSFSTLEIQRTEQGDSAMYLCASSLGGQIAEAFFGQGTRLTVV.

V gene TRBV4-1 combines with J gene TRBJ2-2, with TRBD2 matching over 8 bases. The length of the CDR3 is 16 residues. J was trimmed by 4 bases and V by 4 bases; bases with no gene match: 8. Germline CDR1 MGHRA, CDR2 YSYEKL. CDR3 DNA sequence: TGCGCCAGCAGCCCCTTTACTAGCGGAGGCACCGGGGAGCTGTTTTTT. It is translated as CASSPFTSGGTGELFF.

The CDR3 loop is CASSLEVGEAFF. The CDR3 bases are TGTGCCAGCAGCTTAGAGGTGGGTGAAGCTTTCTTT. This chain connects TRBV7-2 to TRBJ1-1, with unresolved D. The CDR3 consists of 12 residues. V dropped 1 base and J dropped 7 bases, with 7 bases sitting between them. CDR1 is SGHTA, CDR2 FQGNSA, per germline.

The rearrangement links TRBV7-9 to TRBJ2-2, with 7 bases that match TRBD1. This CDR3 comprises 15 residues. Germline CDR1 reads SEHNR; CDR2 reads FQNEAQ (reference sequence). V lost 6 bases, J lost 1 base, and 5 bases stayed unmatched. The CDR3 is CASRPRGMNTGELFF. As DNA, the CDR3 is TGTGCCAGCAGGCCCAGGGGGATGAACACCGGGGAGCTGTTTTTT.

This chain uses TRBV25-1 with TRBJ1-2; D is possibly TRBD1 (6 bases). CDR1 and CDR2 from the germline V gene are MGHDK and SYGVNS. The V and J ends lost 2 bases and 3 bases respectively, with 22 bases between them. CDR3 length: 18 residues. The CDR3: CASSELAVDRRSYYGYTF. DNA of the CDR3: TGTGCCAGCAGTGAACTAGCTGTTGACAGGCGTTCCTACTATGGCTACACCTTC.

The chain employs TRBV6-2 or TRBV6-3 and TRBJ2-1; 10 bases are a match to TRBD2. Germline V gives CDR1 MNHEY, CDR2 SVGEGT. This CDR3 has 17 amino acids. V shed 6 bases and J 5 bases; nucleotides not matched to a gene: 13. The CDR3 DNA reads TGTGCCAGCAGACCAACCCCTGCTAGCGGGAGTCACAATGAGCAGTTCTTC. This sequence encodes CASRPTPASGSHNEQFF.

The chain combines TRBV29-1 with TRBJ1-2; 7 bases are a match to TRBD1. CDR1 SQVTM and CDR2 ANQGSEA come from the germline V gene. Losses at the gene ends were 4 bases for V and 8 bases for J; bases not matched to a gene: 13. The CDR3 sequence is 14 residues long. The CDR3: CSVGNPDRVSGYTF. CDR3 nucleotides: TGCAGCGTTGGCAACCCAGACAGGGTGTCCGGCTACACCTTC.

The sample holds a few counts of this clonotype. The chain couples TRBV12-3 or TRBV12-4 to TRBJ2-1, with D perhaps assigned TRBD1 or TRBD2 (5 bases each). The V end lost 6 bases, the J end lost 0 bases, and 9 bases lay between the germline ends. This CDR3 spans 14 amino acids. CDR3: CASRGESSYNEQFF. The CDR3 DNA is TGTGCCAGCAGGGGGGAGTCCTCCTACAATGAGCAGTTCTTC.